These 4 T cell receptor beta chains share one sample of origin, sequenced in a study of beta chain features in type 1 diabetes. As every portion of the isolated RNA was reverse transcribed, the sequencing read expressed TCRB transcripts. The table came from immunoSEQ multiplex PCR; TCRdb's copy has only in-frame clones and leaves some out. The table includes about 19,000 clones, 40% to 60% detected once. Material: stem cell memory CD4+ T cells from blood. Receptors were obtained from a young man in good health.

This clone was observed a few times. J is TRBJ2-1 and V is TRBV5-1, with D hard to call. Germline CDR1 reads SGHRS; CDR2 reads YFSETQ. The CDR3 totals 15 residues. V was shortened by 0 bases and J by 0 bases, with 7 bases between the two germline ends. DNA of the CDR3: TGCGCCAGCAGCTTGGAAACAAGCTCCTACAATGAGCAGTTCTTC. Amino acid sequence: CASSLETSSYNEQFF. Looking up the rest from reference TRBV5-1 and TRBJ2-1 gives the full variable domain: KAGVTQTPRYLIKTRGQQVTLSCSPISGHRSVSWYQQTPGQGLQFLFEYFSETQRNKGNFPGRFSGRQFSNSRSEMNVSTLELGDSALYLCASSLETSSYNEQFFGPGTRLTVL.

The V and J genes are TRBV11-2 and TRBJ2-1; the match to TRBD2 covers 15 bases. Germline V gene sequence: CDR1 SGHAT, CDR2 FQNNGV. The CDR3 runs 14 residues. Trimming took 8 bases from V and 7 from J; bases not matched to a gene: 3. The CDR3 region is CASGLAGGLNEQFF. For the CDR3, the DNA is TGTGCCAGCGGACTAGCGGGAGGGCTTAATGAGCAGTTCTTC.

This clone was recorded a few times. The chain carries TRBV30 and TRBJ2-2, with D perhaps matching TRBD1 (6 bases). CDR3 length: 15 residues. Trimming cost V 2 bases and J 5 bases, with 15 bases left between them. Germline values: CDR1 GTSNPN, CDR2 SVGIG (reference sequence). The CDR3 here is CAWSSGQGLTGELFF. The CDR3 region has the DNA TGTGCCTGGAGTTCCGGGCAGGGGTTGACCGGGGAGCTGTTTTTT.

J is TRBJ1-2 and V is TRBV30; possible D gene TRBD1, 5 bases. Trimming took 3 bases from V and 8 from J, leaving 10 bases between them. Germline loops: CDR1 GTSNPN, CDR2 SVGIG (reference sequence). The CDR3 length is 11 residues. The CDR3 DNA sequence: TGTGCCTGGAGCCCCGGGGGAGGCTACACCTTC. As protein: CAWSPGGGYTF.